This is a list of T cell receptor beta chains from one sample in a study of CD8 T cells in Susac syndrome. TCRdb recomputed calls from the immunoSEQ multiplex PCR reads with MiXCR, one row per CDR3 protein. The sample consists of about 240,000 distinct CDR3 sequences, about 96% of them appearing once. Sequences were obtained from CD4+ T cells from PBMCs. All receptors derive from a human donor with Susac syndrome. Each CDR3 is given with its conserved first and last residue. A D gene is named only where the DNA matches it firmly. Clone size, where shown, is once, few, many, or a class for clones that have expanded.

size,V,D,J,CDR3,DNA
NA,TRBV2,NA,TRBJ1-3,CASTLGNTIYF,TGTGCCAGCACATTGGGAAACACCATATATTTT
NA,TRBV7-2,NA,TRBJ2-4,CATQDQTGGDIQYF,TGTGCCACCCAAGACCAAACAGGGGGGGACATTCAGTACTTC
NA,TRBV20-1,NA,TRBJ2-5,CSASNREEAQETQYF,TGCAGTGCTAGTAACAGGGAGGAGGCACAAGAGACCCAGTACTTC
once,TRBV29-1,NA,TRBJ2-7,CSVDVSGMGYEQYF,TGCAGCGTTGATGTTTCAGGGATGGGCTACGAGCAGTACTTC
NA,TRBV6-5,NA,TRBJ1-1,CASSYFGPEGTEAFF,TGTGCCAGCAGTTACTTTGGACCAGAGGGCACTGAAGCTTTCTTT
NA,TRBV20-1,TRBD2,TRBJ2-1,CSAPGGRPYNEQFF,TGCAGTGCCCCAGGCGGGAGACCCTACAATGAGCAGTTCTTC
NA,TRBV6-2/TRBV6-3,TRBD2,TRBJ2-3,CASSGLAVDTQYF,TGTGCCAGCAGTGGTCTAGCGGTAGATACGCAGTATTTT
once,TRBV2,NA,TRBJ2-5,CASTVKETQYF,TGTGCCAGCACGGTGAAAGAGACCCAGTACTTC
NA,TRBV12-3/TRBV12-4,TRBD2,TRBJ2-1,CASTWVWEGTYNEQFF,TGTGCCAGCACCTGGGTATGGGAGGGCACTTACAATGAGCAGTTCTTC
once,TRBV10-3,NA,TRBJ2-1,CAIGLETNEQFF,TGTGCCATCGGGCTCGAAACTAATGAGCAGTTCTTC
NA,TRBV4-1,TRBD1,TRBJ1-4,CASSQLRTGQGNEKLFF,TGCGCCAGCAGCCAGTTAAGAACGGGACAGGGTAATGAAAAACTGTTTTTT
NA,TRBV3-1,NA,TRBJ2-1,CASSQESWERSRNEQFF,TGTGCCAGCAGCCAAGAGAGTTGGGAGCGGAGCAGGAATGAGCAGTTCTTC
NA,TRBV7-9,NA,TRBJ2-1,CASSLTGARHNEQFF,TGTGCCAGCAGCTTAACCGGCGCCCGACACAATGAGCAGTTCTTC
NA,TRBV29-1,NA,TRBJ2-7,CSVEDRGGGKAYEQYF,TGCAGCGTTGAAGATCGTGGTGGAGGGAAGGCCTACGAGCAGTACTTC
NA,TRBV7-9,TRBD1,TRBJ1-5,CASTLTGDQPQHF,TGTGCCAGCACCTTGACAGGGGATCAGCCCCAGCATTTT
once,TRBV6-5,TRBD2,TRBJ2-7,CASSRTGLADYEQYF,TGTGCCAGCAGTCGGACGGGACTAGCAGACTACGAGCAGTACTTC
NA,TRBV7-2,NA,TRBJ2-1,CACEEGTYNEQFF,TGTGCCTGCGAAGAAGGGACCTACAATGAGCAGTTCTTC